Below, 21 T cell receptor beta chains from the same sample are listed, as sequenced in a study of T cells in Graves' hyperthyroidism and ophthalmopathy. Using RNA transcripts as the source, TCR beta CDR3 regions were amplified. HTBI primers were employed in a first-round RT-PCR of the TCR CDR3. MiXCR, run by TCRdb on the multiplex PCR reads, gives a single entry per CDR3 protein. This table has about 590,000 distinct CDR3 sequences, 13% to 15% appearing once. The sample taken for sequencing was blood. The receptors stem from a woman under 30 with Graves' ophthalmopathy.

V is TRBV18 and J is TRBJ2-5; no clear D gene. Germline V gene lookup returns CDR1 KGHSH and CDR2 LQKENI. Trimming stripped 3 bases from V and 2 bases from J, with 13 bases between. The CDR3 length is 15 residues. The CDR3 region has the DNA TGTGCCAGCTCACCTAAAGTTGAAGTTCAAGAGACCCAGTACTTC. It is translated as CASSPKVEVQETQYF.

For the CDR3, the DNA is TGTGCCTGGAGTCTGACAGGGCGGGGGAGCTATGGCTACACCTTC. Residues: CAWSLTGRGSYGYTF. This sequence joins TRBV30 and TRBJ1-2; 7 bases are a match to TRBD1. CDR1 and CDR2 (germline): GTSNPN, SVGIG (reference sequence). The CDR3 is made up of 15 amino acids. V lost 2 bases, J lost 4 bases, and 10 bases stayed unmatched.

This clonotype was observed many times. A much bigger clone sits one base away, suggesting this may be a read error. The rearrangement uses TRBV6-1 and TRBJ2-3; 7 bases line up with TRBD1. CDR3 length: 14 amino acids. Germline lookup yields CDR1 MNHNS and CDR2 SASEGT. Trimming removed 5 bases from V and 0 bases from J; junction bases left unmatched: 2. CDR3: CASSLGQSTDTQYF. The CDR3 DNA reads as TGTGCCAGCAGTTTGGGACAGAGCACAGATACGCAGTATTTT.

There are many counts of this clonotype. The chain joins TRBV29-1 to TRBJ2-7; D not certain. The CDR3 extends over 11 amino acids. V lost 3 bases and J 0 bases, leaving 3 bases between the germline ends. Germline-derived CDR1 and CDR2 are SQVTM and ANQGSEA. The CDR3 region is CSVESSYEQYF. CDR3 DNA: TGCAGCGTTGAGTCCTCCTACGAGCAGTACTTC.

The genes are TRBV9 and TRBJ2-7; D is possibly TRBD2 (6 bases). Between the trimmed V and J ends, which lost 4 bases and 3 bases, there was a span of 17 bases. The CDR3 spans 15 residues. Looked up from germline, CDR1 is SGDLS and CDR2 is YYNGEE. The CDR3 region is CASSTEASAIYEQYF. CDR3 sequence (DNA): TGTGCCAGCAGCACAGAGGCTAGCGCGATCTACGAGCAGTACTTC.

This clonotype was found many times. Written as DNA, the CDR3 is TGTGCCTGGAGTCAGGGGACAGGGTTTGGCTACACCTTC. Its protein is CAWSQGTGFGYTF. The chain joins TRBV30 to TRBJ1-2, with TRBD1 matching 9 bases. CDR1 and CDR2 from the germline V gene are GTSNPN and SVGIG (reference sequence). Trimming cost V 2 bases and J 7 bases; bases outside gene matches: 5. The CDR3 consists of 13 residues.

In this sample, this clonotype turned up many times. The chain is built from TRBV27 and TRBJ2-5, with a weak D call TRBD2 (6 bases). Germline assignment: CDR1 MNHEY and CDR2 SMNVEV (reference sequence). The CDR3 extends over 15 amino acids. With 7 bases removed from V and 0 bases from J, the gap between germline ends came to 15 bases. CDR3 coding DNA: TGTGCCAGCAATAGCGTAGCGGCGTACCAAGAGACCCAGTACTTC. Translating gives CASNSVAAYQETQYF.

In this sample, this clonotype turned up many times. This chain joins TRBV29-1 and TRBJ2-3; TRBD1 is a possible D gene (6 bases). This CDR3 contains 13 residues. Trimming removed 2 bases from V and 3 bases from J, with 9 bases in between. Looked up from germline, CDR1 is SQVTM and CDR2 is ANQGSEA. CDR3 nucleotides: TGCAGCGTTGAACCCGGACAGACAGATACGCAGTATTTT. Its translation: CSVEPGQTDTQYF.

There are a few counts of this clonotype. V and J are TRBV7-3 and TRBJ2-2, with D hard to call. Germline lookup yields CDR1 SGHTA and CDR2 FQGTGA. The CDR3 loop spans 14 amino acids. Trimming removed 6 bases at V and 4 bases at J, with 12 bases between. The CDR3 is CASRSRVGTGELFF. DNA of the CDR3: TGTGCCAGCAGGTCTCGAGTGGGCACCGGGGAGCTGTTTTTT. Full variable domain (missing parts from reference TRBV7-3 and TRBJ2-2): GAGVSQTPSNKVTEKGKYVELRCDPISGHTALYWYRQSLGQGPEFLIYFQGTGAADDSGLPNDRFFAVRPEGSVSTLKIQRTERGDSAVYLCASRSRVGTGELFFGEGSRLTVL.

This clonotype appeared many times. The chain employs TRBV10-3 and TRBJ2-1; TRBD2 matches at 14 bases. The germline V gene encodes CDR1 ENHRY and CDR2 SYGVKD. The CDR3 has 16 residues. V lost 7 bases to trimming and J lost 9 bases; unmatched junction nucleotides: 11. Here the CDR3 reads CAITGTSGRGSGEQFF. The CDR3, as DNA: TGTGCCATCACCGGGACTAGCGGGAGAGGTTCCGGTGAGCAGTTCTTC.

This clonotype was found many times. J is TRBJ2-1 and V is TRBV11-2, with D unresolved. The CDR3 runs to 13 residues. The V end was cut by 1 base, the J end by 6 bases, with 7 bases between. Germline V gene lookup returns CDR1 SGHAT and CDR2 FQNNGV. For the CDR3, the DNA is TGTGCCAGCAGCTTAGGGTTGGGCAATGAGCAGTTCTTC. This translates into CASSLGLGNEQFF.

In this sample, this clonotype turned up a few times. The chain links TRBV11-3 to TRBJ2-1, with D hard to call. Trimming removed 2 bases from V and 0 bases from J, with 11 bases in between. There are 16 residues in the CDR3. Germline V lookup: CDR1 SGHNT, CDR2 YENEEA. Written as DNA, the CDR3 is TGTGCCAGCAGCTTACATGGAGATAGCTCCTACAATGAGCAGTTCTTC. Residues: CASSLHGDSSYNEQFF. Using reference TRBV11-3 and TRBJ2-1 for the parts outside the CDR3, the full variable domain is EAGVVQSPRYKIIEKKQPVAFWCNPISGHNTLYWYLQNLGQGPELLIRYENEEAVDDSQLPKDRFSAERLKGVDSTLKIQPAELGDSAVYLCASSLHGDSSYNEQFFGPGTRLTVL.

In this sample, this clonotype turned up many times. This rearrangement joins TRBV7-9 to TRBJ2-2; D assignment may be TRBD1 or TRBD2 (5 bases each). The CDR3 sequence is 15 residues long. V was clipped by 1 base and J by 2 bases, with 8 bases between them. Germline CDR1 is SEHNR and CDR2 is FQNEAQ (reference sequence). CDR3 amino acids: CASSLDRTNTGELFF. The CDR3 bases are TGTGCCAGCAGCTTAGACAGGACTAACACCGGGGAGCTGTTTTTT.

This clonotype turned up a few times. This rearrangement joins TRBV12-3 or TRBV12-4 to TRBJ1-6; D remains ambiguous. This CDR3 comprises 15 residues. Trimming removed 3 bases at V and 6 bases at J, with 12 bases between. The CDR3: CASSLVGSVNSPLHF. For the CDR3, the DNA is TGTGCCAGCAGTTTGGTGGGGTCGGTTAATTCACCCCTCCACTTT.

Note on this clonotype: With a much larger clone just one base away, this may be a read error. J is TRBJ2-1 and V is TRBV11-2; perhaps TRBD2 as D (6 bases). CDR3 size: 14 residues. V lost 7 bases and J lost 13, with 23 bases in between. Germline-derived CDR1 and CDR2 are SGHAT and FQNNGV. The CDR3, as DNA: TGTGCCAGCATCTCTAGGGGTTTAGGGGAGGCACAGTTCTTC. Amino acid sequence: CASISRGLGEAQFF.

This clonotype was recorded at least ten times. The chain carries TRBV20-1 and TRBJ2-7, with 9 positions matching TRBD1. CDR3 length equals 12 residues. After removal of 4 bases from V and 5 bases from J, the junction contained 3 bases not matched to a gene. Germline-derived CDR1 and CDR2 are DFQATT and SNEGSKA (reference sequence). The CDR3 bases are TGCAGTGCTAAGGGACAGGGTGACGAGCAGTACTTC. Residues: CSAKGQGDEQYF.

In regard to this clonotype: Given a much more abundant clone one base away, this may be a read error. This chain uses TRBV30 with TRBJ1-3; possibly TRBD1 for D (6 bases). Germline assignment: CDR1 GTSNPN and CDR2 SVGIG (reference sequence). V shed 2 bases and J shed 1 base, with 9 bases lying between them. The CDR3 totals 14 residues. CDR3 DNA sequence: TGTGCCTGGAGTCGGGGGGCTTCTGGAAACACCATATATTTT. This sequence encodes CAWSRGASGNTIYF.

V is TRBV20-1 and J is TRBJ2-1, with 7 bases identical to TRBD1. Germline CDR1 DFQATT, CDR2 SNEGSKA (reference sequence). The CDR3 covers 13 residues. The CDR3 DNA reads TGCAACTCGGGGACAGACTTTTACAATGAGCAGTTCTTC. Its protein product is CNSGTDFYNEQFF.

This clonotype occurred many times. The CDR3 spells CASSLTLDIYGYTF. The CDR3 bases are TGTGCCAGCAGCCTTACTTTGGACATCTATGGCTACACCTTC. The chain is built from TRBV12-3 or TRBV12-4 and TRBJ1-2; tentative D call: TRBD1 (5 bases). The CDR3 totals 14 residues. Trimming took off 6 bases at V and 4 bases at J, with 15 bases between the two ends.

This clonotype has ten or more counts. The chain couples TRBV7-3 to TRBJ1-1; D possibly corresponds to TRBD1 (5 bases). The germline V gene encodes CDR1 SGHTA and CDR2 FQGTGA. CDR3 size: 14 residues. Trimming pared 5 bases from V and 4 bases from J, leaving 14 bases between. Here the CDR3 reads CASSRGVDSTEAFF. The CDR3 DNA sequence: TGTGCCAGCAGCCGGGGGGTTGACAGCACTGAAGCTTTCTTT.

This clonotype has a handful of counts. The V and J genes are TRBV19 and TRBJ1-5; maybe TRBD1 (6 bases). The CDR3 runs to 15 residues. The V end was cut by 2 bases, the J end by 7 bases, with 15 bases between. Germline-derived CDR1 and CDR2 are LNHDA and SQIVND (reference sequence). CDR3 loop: CASSILGRGGQPQHF. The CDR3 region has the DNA TGTGCCAGTAGTATATTGGGCAGGGGCGGGCAGCCCCAGCATTTT. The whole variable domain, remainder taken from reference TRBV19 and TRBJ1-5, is DGGITQSPKYLFRKEGQNVTLSCEQNLNHDAMYWYRQDPGQGLRLIYYSQIVNDFQKGDIAEGYSVSREKKESFPLTVTSAQKNPTAFYLCASSILGRGGQPQHFGDGTRLSIL.